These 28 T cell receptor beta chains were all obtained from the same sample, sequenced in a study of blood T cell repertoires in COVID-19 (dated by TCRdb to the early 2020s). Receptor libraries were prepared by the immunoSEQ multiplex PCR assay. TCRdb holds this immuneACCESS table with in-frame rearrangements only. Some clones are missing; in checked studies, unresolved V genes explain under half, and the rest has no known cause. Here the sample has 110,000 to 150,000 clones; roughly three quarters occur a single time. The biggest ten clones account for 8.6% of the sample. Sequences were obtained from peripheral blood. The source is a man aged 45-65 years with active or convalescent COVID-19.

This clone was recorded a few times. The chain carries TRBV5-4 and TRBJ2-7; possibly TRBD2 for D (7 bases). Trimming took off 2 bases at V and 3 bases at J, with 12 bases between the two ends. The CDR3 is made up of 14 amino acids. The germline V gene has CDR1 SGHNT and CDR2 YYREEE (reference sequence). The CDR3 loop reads CASSLKGGSYEQYF. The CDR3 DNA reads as TGTGCCAGCAGCTTAAAGGGGGGGAGCTACGAGCAGTACTTC.

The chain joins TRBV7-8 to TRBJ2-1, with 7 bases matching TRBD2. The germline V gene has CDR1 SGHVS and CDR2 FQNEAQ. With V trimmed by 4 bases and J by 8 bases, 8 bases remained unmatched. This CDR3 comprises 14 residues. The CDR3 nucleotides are TGTGCCAGCAGCTCCCAACCTCGGGGGGATGAGCAGTTCTTC. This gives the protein CASSSQPRGDEQFF.

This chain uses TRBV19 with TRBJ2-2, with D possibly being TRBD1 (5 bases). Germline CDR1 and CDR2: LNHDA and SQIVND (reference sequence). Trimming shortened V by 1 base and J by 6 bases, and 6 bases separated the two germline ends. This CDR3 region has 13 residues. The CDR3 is CASSIGTSGELFF. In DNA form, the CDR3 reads TGTGCCAGTAGTATAGGGACATCCGGGGAGCTGTTTTTT.

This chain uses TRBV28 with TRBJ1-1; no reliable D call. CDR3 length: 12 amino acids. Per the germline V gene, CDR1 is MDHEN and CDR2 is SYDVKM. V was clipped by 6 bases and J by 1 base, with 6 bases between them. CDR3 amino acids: CASRHRNTEAFF. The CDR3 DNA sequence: TGTGCCAGCAGACACAGGAACACTGAAGCTTTCTTT.

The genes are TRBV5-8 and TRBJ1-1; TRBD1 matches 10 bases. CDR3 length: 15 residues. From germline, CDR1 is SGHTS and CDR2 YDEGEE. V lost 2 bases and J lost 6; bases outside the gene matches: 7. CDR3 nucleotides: TGTGCCAGCAGCTTTGGGGACAGGGGAATACCTGAAGCTTTCTTT. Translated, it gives CASSFGDRGIPEAFF.

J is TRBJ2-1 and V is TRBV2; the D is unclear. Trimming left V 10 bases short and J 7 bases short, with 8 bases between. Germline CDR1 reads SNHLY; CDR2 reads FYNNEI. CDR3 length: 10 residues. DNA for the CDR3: TGTGCCACGACTGCGAATGAGCAGTTCTTC. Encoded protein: CATTANEQFF.

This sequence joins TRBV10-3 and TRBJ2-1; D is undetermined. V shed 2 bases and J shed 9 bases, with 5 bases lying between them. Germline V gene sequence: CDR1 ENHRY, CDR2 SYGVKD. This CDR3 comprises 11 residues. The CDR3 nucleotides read TGTGCCATCAGTGAGGCTACTGAGCAGTTCTTC. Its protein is CAISEATEQFF.

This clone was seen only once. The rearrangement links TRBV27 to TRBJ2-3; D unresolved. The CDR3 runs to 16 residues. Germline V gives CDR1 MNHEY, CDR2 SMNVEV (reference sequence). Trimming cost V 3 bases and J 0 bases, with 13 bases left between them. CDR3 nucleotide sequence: TGTGCCAGCAGTTTTGGAGAGCCGAAAAGCACAGATACGCAGTATTTT. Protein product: CASSFGEPKSTDTQYF.

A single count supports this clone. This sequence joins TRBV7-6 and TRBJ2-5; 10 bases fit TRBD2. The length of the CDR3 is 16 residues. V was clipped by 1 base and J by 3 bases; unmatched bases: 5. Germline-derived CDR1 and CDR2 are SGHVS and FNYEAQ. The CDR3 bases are TGTGCCAGCAGCTTAGTTTGGCTAGCGGGAGAAGAGACCCAGTACTTC. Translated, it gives CASSLVWLAGEETQYF.

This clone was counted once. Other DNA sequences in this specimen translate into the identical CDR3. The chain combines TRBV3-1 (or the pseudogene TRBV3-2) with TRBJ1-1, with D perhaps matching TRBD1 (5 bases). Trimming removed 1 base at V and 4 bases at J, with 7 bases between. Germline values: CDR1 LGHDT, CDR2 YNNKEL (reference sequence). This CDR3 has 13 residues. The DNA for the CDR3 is TGTGCCAGCAGCCAAGGTAGGGGCACTGAAGCTTTCTTT. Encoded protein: CASSQGRGTEAFF.

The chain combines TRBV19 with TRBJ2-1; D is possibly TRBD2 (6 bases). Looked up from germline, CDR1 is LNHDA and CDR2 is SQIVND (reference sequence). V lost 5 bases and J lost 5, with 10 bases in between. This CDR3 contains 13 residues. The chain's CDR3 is CASSSSVHNEQFF. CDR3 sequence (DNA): TGTGCCAGTAGTTCTAGCGTTCACAATGAGCAGTTCTTC.

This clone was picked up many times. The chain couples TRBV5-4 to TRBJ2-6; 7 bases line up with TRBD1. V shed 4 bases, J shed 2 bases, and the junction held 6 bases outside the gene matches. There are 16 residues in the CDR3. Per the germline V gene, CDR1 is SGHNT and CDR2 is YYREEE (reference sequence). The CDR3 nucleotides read TGTGCCAGCAGCCCGCTGACAGGGACTGGGGCCAACGTCCTGACTTTC. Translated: CASSPLTGTGANVLTF.

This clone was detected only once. The CDR3 spells CASSDPPGRGKLFF. The CDR3 DNA reads TGTGCCAGCAGCGATCCACCCGGGCGGGGAAAACTGTTTTTT. The chain links TRBV9 to TRBJ1-4; D not certain. Germline V gene sequence: CDR1 SGDLS, CDR2 YYNGEE. This CDR3 comprises 14 residues. V was cut by 3 bases and J by 10 bases, with 16 bases left in between.

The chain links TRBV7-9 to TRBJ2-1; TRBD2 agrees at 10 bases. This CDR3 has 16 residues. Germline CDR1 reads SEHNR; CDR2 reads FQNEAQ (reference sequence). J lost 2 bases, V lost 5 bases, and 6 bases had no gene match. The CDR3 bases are TGTGCCAGCAGCCTTTCCACTAGCGGGGCCTACAATGAGCAGTTCTTC. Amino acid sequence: CASSLSTSGAYNEQFF.

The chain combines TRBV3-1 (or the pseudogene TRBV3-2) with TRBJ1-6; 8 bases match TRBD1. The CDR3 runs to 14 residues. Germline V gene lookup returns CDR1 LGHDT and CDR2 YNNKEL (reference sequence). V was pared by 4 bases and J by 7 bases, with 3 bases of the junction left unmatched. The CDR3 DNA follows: TGTGCCAGCAGCCGGGGGACAGGCAATTCACCCCTCCACTTT. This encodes CASSRGTGNSPLHF.

The CDR3 protein is CATSDSHTSGILTDTQYF. For the CDR3, the DNA is TGTGCCACCAGTGATTCCCATACTAGCGGGATACTCACAGATACGCAGTATTTT. The V and J genes are TRBV24-1 and TRBJ2-3; 10 positions agree with TRBD2. Looked up from germline, CDR1 is KGHDR and CDR2 is SFDVKD. This CDR3 contains 18 residues. V shed 2 bases and J 2 bases; nucleotides not matched to a gene: 9.

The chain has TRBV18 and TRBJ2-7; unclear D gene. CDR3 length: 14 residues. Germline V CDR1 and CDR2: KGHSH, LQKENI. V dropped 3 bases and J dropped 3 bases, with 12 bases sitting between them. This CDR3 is CASSPMSRLYEQYF. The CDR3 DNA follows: TGTGCCAGCTCACCTATGAGCCGACTCTACGAGCAGTACTTC.

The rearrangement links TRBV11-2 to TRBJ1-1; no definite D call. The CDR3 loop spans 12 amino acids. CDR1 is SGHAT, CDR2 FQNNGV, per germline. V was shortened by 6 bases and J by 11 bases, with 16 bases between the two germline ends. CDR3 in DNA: TGTGCCAGCAGTACCGGAGGTTGGGTGGCTTTCTTT. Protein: CASSTGGWVAFF.

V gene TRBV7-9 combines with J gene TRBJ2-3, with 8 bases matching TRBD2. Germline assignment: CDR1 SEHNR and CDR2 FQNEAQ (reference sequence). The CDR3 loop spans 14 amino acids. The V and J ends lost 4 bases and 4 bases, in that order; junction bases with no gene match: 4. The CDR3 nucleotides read TGTGCCAGCAGCTCAGGACTAGCTCCAGATACGCAGTATTTT. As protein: CASSSGLAPDTQYF.

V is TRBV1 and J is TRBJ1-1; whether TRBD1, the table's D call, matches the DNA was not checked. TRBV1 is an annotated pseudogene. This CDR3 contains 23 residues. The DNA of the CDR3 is TGCACCAGCAGCCAAGATCTTGCCTTGAGGCAGGGTAAGCAGAGATGGGGGAACACTGAAGCTTTCTTT. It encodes CTSSQDLALRQGKQRWGNTEAFF.

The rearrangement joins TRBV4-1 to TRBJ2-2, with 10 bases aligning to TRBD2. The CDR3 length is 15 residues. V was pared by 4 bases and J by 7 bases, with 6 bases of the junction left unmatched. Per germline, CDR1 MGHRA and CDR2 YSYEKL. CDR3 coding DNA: TGCGCCAGCAGCCCCTCTAGCGGGGGCGGCGGGGAGCTGTTTTTT. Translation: CASSPSSGGGGELFF.

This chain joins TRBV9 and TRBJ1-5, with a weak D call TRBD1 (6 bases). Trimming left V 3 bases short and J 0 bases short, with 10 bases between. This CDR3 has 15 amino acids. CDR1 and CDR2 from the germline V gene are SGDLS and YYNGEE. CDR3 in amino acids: CASSATGYSNQPQHF. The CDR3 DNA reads TGTGCCAGCAGCGCAACAGGGTATAGCAATCAGCCCCAGCATTTT.

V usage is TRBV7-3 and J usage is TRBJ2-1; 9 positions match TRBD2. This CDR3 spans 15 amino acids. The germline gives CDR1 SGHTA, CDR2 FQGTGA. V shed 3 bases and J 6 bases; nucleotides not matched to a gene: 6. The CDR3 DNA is TGTGCCAGCAGCTTCGGTAGCGGGAGCGTCAATGAGCAGTTCTTC. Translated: CASSFGSGSVNEQFF.

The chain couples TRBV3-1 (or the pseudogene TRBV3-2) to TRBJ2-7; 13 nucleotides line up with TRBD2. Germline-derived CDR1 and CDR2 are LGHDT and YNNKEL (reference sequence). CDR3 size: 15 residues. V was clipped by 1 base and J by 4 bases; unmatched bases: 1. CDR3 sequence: CASSQGTSGSYEQYF. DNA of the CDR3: TGTGCCAGCAGCCAAGGGACTAGCGGGAGTTACGAGCAGTACTTC.

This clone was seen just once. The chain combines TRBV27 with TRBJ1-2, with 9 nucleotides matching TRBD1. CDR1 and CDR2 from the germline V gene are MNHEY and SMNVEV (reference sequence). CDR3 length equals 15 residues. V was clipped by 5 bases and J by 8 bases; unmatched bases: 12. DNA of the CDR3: TGTGCCAGCAGTCTAAACAGGGGGCCCCGATGGGGCTACACCTTC. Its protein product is CASSLNRGPRWGYTF.

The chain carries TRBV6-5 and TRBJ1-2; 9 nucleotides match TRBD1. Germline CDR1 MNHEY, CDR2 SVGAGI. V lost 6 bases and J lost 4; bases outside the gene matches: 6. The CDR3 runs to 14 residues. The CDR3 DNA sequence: TGTGCCAGCAGGGGGACAGGGTCCCGCTATGGCTACACCTTC. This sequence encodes CASRGTGSRYGYTF.

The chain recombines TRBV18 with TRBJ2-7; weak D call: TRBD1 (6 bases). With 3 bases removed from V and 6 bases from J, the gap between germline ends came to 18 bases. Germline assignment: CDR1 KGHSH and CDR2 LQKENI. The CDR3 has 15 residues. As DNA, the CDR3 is TGTGCCAGCTCACCCTCGGCTGGTTCAGGGGCCGAGCAGTACTTC. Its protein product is CASSPSAGSGAEQYF.

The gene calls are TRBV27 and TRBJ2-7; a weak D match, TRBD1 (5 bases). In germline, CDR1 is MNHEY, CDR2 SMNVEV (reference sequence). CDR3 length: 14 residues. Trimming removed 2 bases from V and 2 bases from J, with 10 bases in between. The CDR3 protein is CASSLGAGTYEQYF. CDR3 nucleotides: TGTGCCAGCAGTTTAGGGGCTGGAACCTACGAGCAGTACTTC.